The 18 T cell receptor beta chains presented below share a single source sample, sequenced in a study of control samples from healthy donors and cancer patients. Sequenced by immunoSEQ multiplex PCR; TCRdb stores in-frame clones only, minus some. The data contain around 120,000 clones, 85% to 90% of them singletons. The material sequenced was blood. Every receptor here comes from a woman in her sixties or seventies in good health.

This chain links TRBV6-5 with TRBJ2-7, with TRBD1 identical over 9 bases. From germline, CDR1 is MNHEY and CDR2 SVGAGI. The CDR3 runs 16 residues. The junction had 5 bases not matched to a gene; V was cut back by 0 bases and J by 2 bases. The CDR3 nucleotides are TGTGCCAGCAGTTACTCGTGGGACAGGGATACCTACGAGCAGTACTTC. The encoded protein is CASSYSWDRDTYEQYF.

The rearrangement joins TRBV7-8 to TRBJ1-1; D call uncertain. V lost 1 base and J 6 bases, leaving 9 bases between the germline ends. CDR1 is SGHVS and CDR2 is FQNEAQ in the germline V gene. The CDR3 is 13 amino acids. The CDR3 loop reads CASSLGEMAEAFF. The CDR3 DNA reads as TGTGCCAGCAGCTTAGGAGAGATGGCTGAAGCTTTCTTT. Full variable domain (outside the CDR3, taken from reference TRBV7-8 and TRBJ1-1): GAGVSQSPRYKVAKRGQDVALRCDPISGHVSLFWYQQALGQGPEFLTYFQNEAQLDKSGLPSDRFFAERPEGSVSTLKIQRTQQEDSAVYLCASSLGEMAEAFFGQGTRLTVV.

V is TRBV10-2 and J is TRBJ1-6; tentative D call: TRBD1 (5 bases). Germline assignment: CDR1 WSHSY and CDR2 SAAADI. Between the trimmed V and J ends, which lost 6 bases and 13 bases, there was a span of 22 bases. This CDR3 has 15 residues. The CDR3 region is CASSLPGDASTPLHF. The CDR3 DNA is TGCGCCAGCAGCCTTCCCGGGGACGCCTCGACGCCCCTCCACTTT.

J is TRBJ2-7 and V is TRBV7-2; D is perhaps TRBD1 or TRBD2 (6 bases each). V was cut by 0 bases and J by 2 bases, with 17 bases left in between. The CDR3 sequence is 17 residues long. CDR1 SGHTA and CDR2 FQGNSA come from the germline V gene. The CDR3 here is CASSLALSGARAYEQYF. The CDR3 DNA reads as TGTGCCAGCAGCTTAGCACTTTCGGGGGCCCGGGCCTACGAGCAGTACTTC.

This clone was recorded only once. The chain carries TRBV27 and TRBJ1-2, with 7 bases lining up with TRBD1. The CDR3 runs to 15 residues. J lost 0 bases, V lost 4 bases, and 5 bases had no gene match. Germline lookup yields CDR1 MNHEY and CDR2 SMNVEV (reference sequence). CDR3 sequence reads: CASSSWDRANYGYTF. CDR3 sequence (DNA): TGTGCCAGCAGTTCCTGGGACAGAGCTAACTATGGCTACACCTTC.

Note on this clone: The junction and the germline gene differ at one end; a read error may be behind it. The chain links TRBV7-2 to TRBJ2-5; 10 bases are shared with TRBD2. The CDR3 covers 14 residues. Germline V lookup: CDR1 SGHTA, CDR2 FQGNSA. In DNA, the CDR3 is TGTGCCAGCAGCCTAGCTAGGAGCGGGGGGGGATCGGACTTC. It codes for CASSLARSGGGSDF.

The chain recombines TRBV18 with TRBJ1-1; the D gene is possibly TRBD1 (6 bases). Trimming cost V 6 bases and J 1 base, with 9 bases left between them. The CDR3 spans 13 residues. Looked up from germline, CDR1 is KGHSH and CDR2 is LQKENI. The DNA of the CDR3 is TGTGCCAGCTCTGGACAGAGGAACACTGAAGCTTTCTTT. Protein sequence: CASSGQRNTEAFF.

A few counts support this clone. The chain has TRBV7-3 and TRBJ1-6; 7 bases map to TRBD1. CDR1 and CDR2 from the germline V gene are SGHTA and FQGTGA. This CDR3 has 14 residues. The V and J ends lost 1 base and 6 bases, in that order; junction bases with no gene match: 0. This chain's CDR3 is CASSLRDSNSPLHF. For the CDR3, the DNA is TGTGCCAGCAGCTTAAGGGACAGTAATTCACCCCTCCACTTT.

The chain recombines TRBV12-3 or TRBV12-4 with TRBJ2-5; the match to TRBD2 covers 10 bases. CDR3 size: 13 residues. V was pared by 7 bases and J by 5 bases, with 4 bases of the junction left unmatched. This CDR3 reads CASTTLAGETQYF. The CDR3 DNA sequence: TGTGCCAGCACCACACTAGCGGGGGAGACCCAGTACTTC.

This sequence joins TRBV6-6 and TRBJ1-1; D is ambiguous. The CDR3 runs 12 residues. CDR1 MNHNY and CDR2 SVGAGI come from the germline V gene (reference sequence). V shed 10 bases and J shed 1 base, with 10 bases lying between them. This CDR3 is CATSKGNTEAFF. As DNA, the CDR3 is TGTGCCACCTCGAAGGGGAACACTGAAGCTTTCTTT.

This chain joins TRBV18 and TRBJ2-5, with D perhaps TRBD1 (5 bases). CDR3 size: 13 residues. Germline lookup yields CDR1 KGHSH and CDR2 LQKENI. Between the trimmed V and J ends, which lost 8 bases and 3 bases, there was a span of 13 bases. The CDR3 DNA is TGTGCCAGCGTAACAGGTGCAGAAGAGACCCAGTACTTC. Protein product: CASVTGAEETQYF.

V is TRBV6-6 and J is TRBJ2-2, with D unresolved. The germline gives CDR1 MNHNY, CDR2 SVGAGI (reference sequence). The V gene lost 4 bases and the J gene lost 8 bases, with 11 bases spanning the gap. CDR3 length: 13 amino acids. CDR3 loop: CASSFHAGGELFF. CDR3 DNA: TGTGCCAGCAGTTTCCATGCCGGGGGGGAGCTGTTTTTT.

This rearrangement joins TRBV12-3 or TRBV12-4 to TRBJ2-3; the D is unclear. The CDR3 is made up of 11 amino acids. V was pared by 5 bases and J by 8 bases, with 8 bases between. In nucleotides, the CDR3 is TGTGCCAGCAGTGCAAAGGGTACGCAGTATTTT. It specifies CASSAKGTQYF.

This clone was recorded once. V gene TRBV18 combines with J gene TRBJ1-3, with a possible D match to TRBD1 (5 bases). Looked up from germline, CDR1 is KGHSH and CDR2 is LQKENI. Trimming took off 3 bases at V and 2 bases at J, with 14 bases between the two ends. CDR3 length equals 16 residues. This CDR3 is CASSPGRQRAGNTIYF. The CDR3 bases are TGTGCCAGCTCACCGGGACGGCAACGGGCTGGAAACACCATATATTTT.

The V and J genes are TRBV4-1 and TRBJ1-1, with TRBD1 as a possible D gene (5 bases). Trimming stripped 0 bases from V and 10 bases from J, with 12 bases between. The CDR3 is 13 amino acids. The germline V gene encodes CDR1 MGHRA and CDR2 YSYEKL. This chain's CDR3 is CASSQDLHRIAFF. The CDR3 DNA follows: TGCGCCAGCAGCCAAGATCTACACAGGATAGCTTTCTTT.

A single count supports this clone. The rearrangement joins TRBV7-2 to TRBJ1-2; D not certain. The CDR3 loop spans 14 amino acids. V was pared by 5 bases and J by 4 bases, with 14 bases between. Germline assignment: CDR1 SGHTA and CDR2 FQGNSA. For the CDR3, the DNA is TGTGCCAGCAGCCCCCCCCCAGCCCGCTATGGCTACACCTTC. It specifies CASSPPPARYGYTF.

The V and J genes are TRBV6-1 and TRBJ1-3, with D perhaps matching TRBD1 (5 bases). CDR1 MNHNS and CDR2 SASEGT come from the germline V gene. This CDR3 spans 14 amino acids. V was shortened by 3 bases and J by 4 bases, with 10 bases between the two germline ends. CDR3: CASSDRATGNTIYF. DNA of the CDR3: TGTGCCAGCAGTGACAGGGCTACAGGAAACACCATATATTTT.

This chain uses TRBV7-8 with TRBJ2-1; 7 bases agree with TRBD2. J lost 5 bases, V lost 5 bases, and 12 bases had no gene match. The CDR3 loop spans 16 amino acids. The V gene's germline CDR1 is SGHVS and CDR2 FQNEAQ. CDR3 sequence: CASSRKASGLDNEQFF. The CDR3 DNA reads TGTGCCAGCAGCCGGAAAGCTAGCGGTCTAGACAATGAGCAGTTCTTC. Looking up the rest from reference TRBV7-8 and TRBJ2-1 gives the full variable domain: GAGVSQSPRYKVAKRGQDVALRCDPISGHVSLFWYQQALGQGPEFLTYFQNEAQLDKSGLPSDRFFAERPEGSVSTLKIQRTQQEDSAVYLCASSRKASGLDNEQFFGPGTRLTVL.